Listed below are T cell receptor beta chains from one sample, sequenced in a study of blood T cell repertoires in COVID-19. Using immunoSEQ multiplex PCR, the repertoire was profiled, and TCRdb retains in-frame clones only, with some absent. The data contain about 100,000 clones, around 85% of them seen just once; the ten biggest clones take up around 13%. The sequenced material came from peripheral blood. The source of these receptors is a human donor in a cohort sampled during active COVID-19. Both conserved end residues are part of each CDR3. Each record gives: J gene, V gene, CDR3 length, CDR3 protein.

TRBJ2-3 TRBV11-3 16 CASSEDRGQGTDTQYF
TRBJ1-5 TRBV19 15 CASSISRDSNQPQHF
TRBJ2-2 TRBV19 17 CASSPGGGVAGTGELFF
TRBJ2-2 TRBV9 15 CASSVRTGGPGELFF
TRBJ1-1 TRBV29-1 11 CSVAVDMPAFF
TRBJ2-7 TRBV4-3 14 CASSQDVRSYEQYF
TRBJ2-7 TRBV5-1 15 CASSLGVGAIHEQYF
TRBJ1-2 TRBV18 16 CASSPVGQGTNYGYTF
TRBJ2-7 TRBV19 13 CASSMPPRVEQYF
TRBJ2-1 TRBV11-3 14 CASSLQGAVNEQFF
TRBJ1-6 TRBV3-1/TRBV3-2 14 CASSHGQGNSPLHF
TRBJ2-3 TRBV5-1 15 CASSSQGGSTDTQYF
TRBJ2-1 TRBV3-1/TRBV3-2 18 CASSQVAWTSGRVYEQFF
TRBJ2-1 TRBV9 15 CASSVGGGPYNEQFF
TRBJ1-5 TRBV28 13 CASRPTRNQPQHF
TRBJ2-1 TRBV2 14 CASSPDRASNEQFF
TRBJ1-4 TRBV5-1 16 CASSWGDSHLNEKLFF
TRBJ2-7 TRBV18 14 CASSRAGTSYEQYF
TRBJ2-7 TRBV5-1 14 CASSGGQAQYEQYF
TRBJ1-1 TRBV6-6 12 CASSSSGTEAFF
TRBJ1-1 TRBV2 13 CASSGRDRAEAFF
TRBJ2-1 TRBV7-9 16 CASSTLAGGSYNEQFF
TRBJ2-1 TRBV11-2 17 CASSAVRLAGGPNEQFF
TRBJ1-2 TRBV2 12 CASQTVNYGYTF
TRBJ2-3 TRBV6-5 13 CASGGAFEDTQYF
TRBJ2-7 TRBV12-3/TRBV12-4 12 CASSAWTVEQYF